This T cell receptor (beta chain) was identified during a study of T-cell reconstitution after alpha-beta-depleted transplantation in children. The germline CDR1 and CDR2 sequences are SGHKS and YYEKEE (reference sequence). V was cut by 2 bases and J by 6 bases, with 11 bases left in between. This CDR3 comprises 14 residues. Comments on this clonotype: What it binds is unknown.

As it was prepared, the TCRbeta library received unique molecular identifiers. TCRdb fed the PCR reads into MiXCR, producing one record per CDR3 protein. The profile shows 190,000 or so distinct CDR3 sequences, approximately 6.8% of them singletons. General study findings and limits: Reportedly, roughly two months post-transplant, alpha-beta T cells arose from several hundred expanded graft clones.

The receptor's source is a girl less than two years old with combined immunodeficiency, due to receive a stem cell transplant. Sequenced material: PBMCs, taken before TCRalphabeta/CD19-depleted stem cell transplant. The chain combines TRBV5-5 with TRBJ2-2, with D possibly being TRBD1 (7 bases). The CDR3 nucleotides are TGTGCCAGCAGCTTCTGGAGGGGGCCCGGGGAGCTGTTTTTT. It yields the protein CASSFWRGPGELFF. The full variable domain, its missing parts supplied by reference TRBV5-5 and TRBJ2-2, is DAGVTQSPTHLIKTRGQQVTLRCSPISGHKSVSWYQQVLGQGPQFIFQYYEKEERGRGNFPDRFSARQFPNYSSELNVNALLLGDSALYLCASSFWRGPGELFFGEGSRLTVL.